The clone carrying this T cell receptor beta chain was counted a few times. The target antigen is unknown. These data originate in a study of blood T cells in healthy people across ages. Findings of the study overall: With age, beta diversity per million T cells declined roughly linearly, significantly by over 35.

Through a sample-barcoded 5' primer and a J-beta primer mix, a second PCR was run for roughly 7 to 11 cycles. Each of the cDNA molecules was tagged by a template-switch adaptor with 12 random nucleotides. A single record per CDR3 protein comes from TCRdb applying MiXCR to the 5' RACE reads. The table lists approximately 1.5 million distinct CDR3 sequences, 42% of them singletons. CDR1 and CDR2 (germline): MNHEY, SVGEGT. The CDR3 covers 19 residues. V was pared by 0 bases and J by 2 bases, with 10 bases of the junction left unmatched. Specimen: blood. This sequence was found in a woman between 18 and 29 years old in good health. The V gene is TRBV6-2 or TRBV6-3, the J gene TRBJ2-1; TRBD2 matches 10 bases. In DNA form, the CDR3 reads TGTGCCAGCAGTTACTCAGGGACAATAGCGGGGGGCGCCTACAATGAGCAGTTCTTC. This codes for CASSYSGTIAGGAYNEQFF.